This T cell receptor beta chain was retrieved from a study of vaccination effects on CD4 cells after COVID-19. The CDR3 consists of 15 residues. V lost 1 base to trimming and J lost 4 bases, with 11 bases between them. Germline-derived CDR1 and CDR2 are SGHTA and FQGNSA. Remarks on this clone: Its specificity is unknown.

Repertoires were generated with immunoSEQ multiplex PCR, while TCRdb's copy carries only in-frame clones and drops some. The sample includes about 28,000 clones, 73% seen only once; the top ten take about 9.4%. Before any sequencing was done, the ViraFEST assay used viral peptide pools to expand antigen-specific CD4+ T cells. Subsequent to less than eleven days of culture, CD4+ T cells were isolated. Participants completed two doses of the BNT162b2 or mRNA-1273 vaccine. The source of this sequence is a human donor who received a COVID-19 vaccine. Source: CD4+ T cells from PBMCs cultured with HCoV-NL63 spike peptides, taken after COVID-19 vaccination. This chain joins TRBV7-2 and TRBJ2-1; TRBD2 is a possible D gene (6 bases). In DNA, the CDR3 is TGTGCCAGCAGCTTAGTCGCTAGCGAGTACAATGAGCAGTTCTTC. It encodes CASSLVASEYNEQFF.